The 5 T cell receptor beta chains reported below all come from one sample, sequenced in a study. Data came from immunoSEQ multiplex PCR; TCRdb stores just in-frame clones and leaves some out. The repertoire holds about 68,000 clones, with around 93% as singletons. The sequenced sample was PBMCs. The receptors shown here come from a man aged 40-49 years with rheumatoid arthritis.

The V and J genes are TRBV5-1 and TRBJ1-1; possible D gene TRBD1, 5 bases. Germline CDR1 reads SGHRS; CDR2 reads YFSETQ. V was trimmed by 7 bases and J by 6 bases, leaving 19 bases between them. This CDR3 region has 14 residues. This CDR3 reads CASDLGTLGAEAFF. CDR3 DNA sequence: TGCGCCAGCGACTTAGGTACGTTGGGGGCTGAAGCTTTCTTT. The whole variable domain, remainder taken from reference TRBV5-1 and TRBJ1-1, is KAGVTQTPRYLIKTRGQQVTLSCSPISGHRSVSWYQQTPGQGLQFLFEYFSETQRNKGNFPGRFSGRQFSNSRSEMNVSTLELGDSALYLCASDLGTLGAEAFFGQGTRLTVV.

The chain links TRBV27 to TRBJ1-2; no firm D call. V was cut by 4 bases and J by 3 bases, with 12 bases left in between. Germline lookup yields CDR1 MNHEY and CDR2 SMNVEV (reference sequence). CDR3 length: 14 residues. The CDR3 region has the DNA TGTGCCAGCAGTTCCCAATGGGGTGACTATGGCTACACCTTC. Residues: CASSSQWGDYGYTF.

This clone occurred once. Here the CDR3 DNA reads TGTGCCAGCAGCCTTAGGACAGAGTCCACCGGGGAGCTGTTTTTT. Amino acids: CASSLRTESTGELFF. This chain links TRBV7-2 with TRBJ2-2, with a tentative D call TRBD1 (6 bases). Germline V gene data show CDR1 as SGHTA and CDR2 as FQGNSA. Trimming stripped 5 bases from V and 4 bases from J, with 14 bases between. The CDR3 spans 15 residues. Full variable domain (rest looked up from reference TRBV7-2 and TRBJ2-2): GAGVSQSPSNKVTEKGKDVELRCDPISGHTALYWYRQSLGQGLEFLIYFQGNSAPDKSGLPSDRFSAERTGGSVSTLTIQRTQQEDSAVYLCASSLRTESTGELFFGEGSRLTVL.

This clone was counted a single time. This chain joins TRBV6-1 and TRBJ2-7; 8 positions match TRBD2. This CDR3 has 15 amino acids. Germline CDR1 and CDR2: MNHNS and SASEGT. After removal of 5 bases from V and 5 bases from J, the junction contained 11 bases not matched to a gene. The CDR3 here is CASSFASGSDDEQYF. For the CDR3, the DNA is TGTGCCAGCAGTTTCGCCAGCGGGAGTGACGACGAGCAGTACTTC.

The rearrangement links TRBV28 to TRBJ2-1; D possibly corresponds to TRBD1 (6 bases). Germline CDR1 is MDHEN and CDR2 is SYDVKM. V lost 5 bases to trimming and J lost 8 bases, with 19 bases between them. The CDR3 extends over 15 amino acids. The CDR3 sequence is CASSPWTVLSDEQFF. CDR3 nucleotides: TGTGCCAGCAGTCCATGGACAGTTTTGTCGGATGAGCAGTTCTTC.